This paragraph reports one T cell receptor beta chain. The data were taken from a study of cytomegalovirus exposure and HLA in healthy donors. The PCR contained 60 Vbeta and 13 Jbeta primers. Clones were sequenced by immunoSEQ multiplex PCR, and TCRdb holds only the in-frame ones, with some missing. The sample has 58,000 or so clones, approximately 71% seen once. The CDR3 loop spans 14 amino acids. Per the germline V gene, CDR1 is SNHLY and CDR2 is FYNNEI. The J segment lost 5 bases and the V segment lost 6 bases, leaving 8 bases of the junction unmatched. The sample consisted of PBMCs. The rearrangement joins TRBV2 to TRBJ2-5; the match to TRBD1 covers 8 bases. This TCR derives from a man between 50 and 59 years old in good health and CMV-seropositive. As DNA, the CDR3 is TGTGCCAGCAGCTCAGGACAGGGCATTGAGACCCAGTACTTC. The encoded protein is CASSSGQGIETQYF.